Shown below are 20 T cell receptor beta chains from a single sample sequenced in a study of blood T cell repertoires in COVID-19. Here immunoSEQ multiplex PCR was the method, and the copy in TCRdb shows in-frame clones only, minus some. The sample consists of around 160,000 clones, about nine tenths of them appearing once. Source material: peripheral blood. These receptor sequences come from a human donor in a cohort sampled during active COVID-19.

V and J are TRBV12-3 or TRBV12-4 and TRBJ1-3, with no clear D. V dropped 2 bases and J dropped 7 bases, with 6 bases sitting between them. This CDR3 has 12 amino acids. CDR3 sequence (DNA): TGTGCCAGCAGTTTACCGGGGAACACCATATATTTT. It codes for CASSLPGNTIYF.

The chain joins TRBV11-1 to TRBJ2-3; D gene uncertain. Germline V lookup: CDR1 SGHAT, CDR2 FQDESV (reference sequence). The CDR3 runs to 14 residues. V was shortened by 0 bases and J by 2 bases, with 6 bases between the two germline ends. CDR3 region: CASSLARSTDTQYF. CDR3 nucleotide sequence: TGTGCCAGCAGCTTAGCGAGGTCCACAGATACGCAGTATTTT. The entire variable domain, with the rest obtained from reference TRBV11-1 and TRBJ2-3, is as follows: EAEVAQSPRYKITEKSQAVAFWCDPISGHATLYWYRQILGQGPELLVQFQDESVVDDSQLPKDRFSAERLKGVDSTLKIQPAELGDSAMYLCASSLARSTDTQYFGPGTRLTVL.

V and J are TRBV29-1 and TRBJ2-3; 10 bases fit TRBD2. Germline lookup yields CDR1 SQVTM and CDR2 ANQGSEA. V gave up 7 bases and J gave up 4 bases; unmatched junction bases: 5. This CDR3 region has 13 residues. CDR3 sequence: CSALAGVSDTQYF. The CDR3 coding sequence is TGCAGCGCTCTAGCGGGAGTCTCAGATACGCAGTATTTT.

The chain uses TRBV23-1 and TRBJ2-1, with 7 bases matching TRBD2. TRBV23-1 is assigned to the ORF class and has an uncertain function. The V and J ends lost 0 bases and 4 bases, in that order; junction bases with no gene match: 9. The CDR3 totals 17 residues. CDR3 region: CASSQSLGRDYYNEQFF. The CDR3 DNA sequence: TGCGCCAGCAGTCAATCGCTGGGAAGGGACTATTACAATGAGCAGTTCTTC.

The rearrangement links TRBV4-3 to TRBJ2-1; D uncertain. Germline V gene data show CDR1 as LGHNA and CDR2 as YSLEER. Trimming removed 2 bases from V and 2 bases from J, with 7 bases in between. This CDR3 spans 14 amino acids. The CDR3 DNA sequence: TGCGCCAGCAGCCAACAGCAGGCCTACAATGAGCAGTTCTTC. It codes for CASSQQQAYNEQFF.

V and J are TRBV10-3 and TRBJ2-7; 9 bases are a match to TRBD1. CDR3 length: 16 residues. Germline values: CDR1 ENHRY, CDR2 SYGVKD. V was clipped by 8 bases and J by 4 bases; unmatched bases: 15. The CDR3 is CAISSSTGTGIYEQYF. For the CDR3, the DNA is TGTGCCATCTCTAGTTCGACCGGGACAGGGATTTACGAGCAGTACTTC.

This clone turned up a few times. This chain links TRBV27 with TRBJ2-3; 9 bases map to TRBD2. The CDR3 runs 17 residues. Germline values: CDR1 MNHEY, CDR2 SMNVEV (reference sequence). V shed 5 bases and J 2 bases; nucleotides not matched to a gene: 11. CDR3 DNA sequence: TGTGCCAGCAGTCCCCGAGATAGCGGGGGTTCCACAGATACGCAGTATTTT. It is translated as CASSPRDSGGSTDTQYF.

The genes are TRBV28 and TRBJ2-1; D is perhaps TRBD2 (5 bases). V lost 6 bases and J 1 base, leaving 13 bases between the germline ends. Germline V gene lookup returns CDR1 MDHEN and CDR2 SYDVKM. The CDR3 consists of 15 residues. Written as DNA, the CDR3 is TGTGCCAGCAGCCTCGGACGGACTTCCTACAATGAGCAGTTCTTC. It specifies CASSLGRTSYNEQFF.

The CDR3 DNA sequence: TGTGCCAGCAGCCTCAGCGGGAGGGCCTACAATGAGCAGTTCTTC. It is translated as CASSLSGRAYNEQFF. V usage is TRBV7-9 and J usage is TRBJ2-1; TRBD2 aligns across 10 bases. Germline-derived CDR1 and CDR2 are SEHNR and FQNEAQ (reference sequence). The CDR3 has 15 amino acids. With V trimmed by 5 bases and J by 2 bases, 3 bases remained unmatched.

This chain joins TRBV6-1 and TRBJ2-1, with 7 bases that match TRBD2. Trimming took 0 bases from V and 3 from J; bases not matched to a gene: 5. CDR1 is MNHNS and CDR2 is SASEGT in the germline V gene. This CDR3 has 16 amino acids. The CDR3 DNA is TGTGCCAGCAGTGAAGCGGGGACTACCTTCTACAATGAGCAGTTCTTC. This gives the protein CASSEAGTTFYNEQFF.

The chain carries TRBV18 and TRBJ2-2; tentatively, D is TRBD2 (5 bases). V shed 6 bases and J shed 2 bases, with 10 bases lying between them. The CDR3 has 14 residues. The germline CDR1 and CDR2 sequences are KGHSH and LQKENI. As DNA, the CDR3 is TGTGCCAGCTCCCCGACGGGAAACACCGGGGAGCTGTTTTTT. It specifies CASSPTGNTGELFF. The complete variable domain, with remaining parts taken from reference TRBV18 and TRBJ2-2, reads NAGVMQNPRHLVRRRGQEARLRCSPMKGHSHVYWYRQLPEEGLKFMVYLQKENIIDESGMPKERFSAEFPKEGPSILRIQQVVRGDSAAYFCASSPTGNTGELFFGEGSRLTVL.

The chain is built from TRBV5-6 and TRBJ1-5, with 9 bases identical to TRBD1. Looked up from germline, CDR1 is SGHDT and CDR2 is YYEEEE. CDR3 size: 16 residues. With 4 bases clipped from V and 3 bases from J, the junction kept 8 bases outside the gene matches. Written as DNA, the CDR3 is TGTGCCAGCAGCCTACAGGGGGCTAGGAACAATCAGCCCCAGCATTTT. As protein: CASSLQGARNNQPQHF. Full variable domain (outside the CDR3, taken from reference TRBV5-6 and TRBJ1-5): DAGVTQSPTHLIKTRGQQVTLRCSPKSGHDTVSWYQQALGQGPQFIFQYYEEEERQRGNFPDRFSGHQFPNYSSELNVNALLLGDSALYLCASSLQGARNNQPQHFGDGTRLSIL.

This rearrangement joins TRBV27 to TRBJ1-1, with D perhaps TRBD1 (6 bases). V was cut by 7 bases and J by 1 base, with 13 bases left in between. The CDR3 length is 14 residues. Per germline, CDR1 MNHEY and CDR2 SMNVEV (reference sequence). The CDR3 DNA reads TGTGCCAGCAAACTGTTACAGGGGAACACTGAAGCTTTCTTT. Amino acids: CASKLLQGNTEAFF.

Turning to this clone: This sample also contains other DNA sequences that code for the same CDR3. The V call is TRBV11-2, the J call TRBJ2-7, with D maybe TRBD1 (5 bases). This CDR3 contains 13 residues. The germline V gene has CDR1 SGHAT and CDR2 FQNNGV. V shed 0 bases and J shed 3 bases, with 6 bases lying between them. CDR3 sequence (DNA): TGTGCCAGCAGCTTAGACAGGGACTACGAGCAGTACTTC. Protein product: CASSLDRDYEQYF.

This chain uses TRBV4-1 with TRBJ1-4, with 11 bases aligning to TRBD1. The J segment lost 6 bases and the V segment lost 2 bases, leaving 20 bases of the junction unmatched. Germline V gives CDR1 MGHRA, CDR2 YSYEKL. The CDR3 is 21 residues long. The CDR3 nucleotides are TGCGCCAGCAGCCAAAAAGGCCCGGGACAGGGGGTATTTATGAGGGATGAAAAACTGTTTTTT. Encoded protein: CASSQKGPGQGVFMRDEKLFF.

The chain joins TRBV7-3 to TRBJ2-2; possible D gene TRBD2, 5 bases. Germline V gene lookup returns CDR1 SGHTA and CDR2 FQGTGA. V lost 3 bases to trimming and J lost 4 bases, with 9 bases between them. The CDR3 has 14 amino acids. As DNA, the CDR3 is TGTGCCAGCAGCTTGAGCCGGGGCACCGGGGAGCTGTTTTTT. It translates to CASSLSRGTGELFF.

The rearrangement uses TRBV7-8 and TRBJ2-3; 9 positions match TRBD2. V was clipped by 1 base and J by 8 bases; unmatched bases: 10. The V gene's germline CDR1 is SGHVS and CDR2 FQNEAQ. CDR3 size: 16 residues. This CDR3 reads CASSLDKKREDRTQYF. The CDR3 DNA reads TGTGCCAGCAGCTTAGATAAAAAGCGGGAGGACCGTACGCAGTATTTT. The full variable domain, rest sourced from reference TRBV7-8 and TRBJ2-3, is GAGVSQSPRYKVAKRGQDVALRCDPISGHVSLFWYQQALGQGPEFLTYFQNEAQLDKSGLPSDRFFAERPEGSVSTLKIQRTQQEDSAVYLCASSLDKKREDRTQYFGPGTRLTVL.

The CDR3 loop reads CASSLYQDSISLHF. CDR3 nucleotides: TGTGCCAGCAGTTTATACCAGGACTCCATATCCCTCCACTTT. The rearrangement joins TRBV28 to TRBJ1-6; D uncertain. The germline CDR1 and CDR2 sequences are MDHEN and SYDVKM. V gave up 1 base and J gave up 14 bases, with 15 bases separating them. The CDR3 contains 14 residues.

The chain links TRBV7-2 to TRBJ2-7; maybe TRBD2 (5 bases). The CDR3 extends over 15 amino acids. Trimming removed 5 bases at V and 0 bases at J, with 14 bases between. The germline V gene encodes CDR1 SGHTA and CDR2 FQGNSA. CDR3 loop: CASSPGLSSSYEQYF. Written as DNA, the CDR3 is TGTGCCAGCAGCCCCGGACTCTCAAGCTCCTACGAGCAGTACTTC.

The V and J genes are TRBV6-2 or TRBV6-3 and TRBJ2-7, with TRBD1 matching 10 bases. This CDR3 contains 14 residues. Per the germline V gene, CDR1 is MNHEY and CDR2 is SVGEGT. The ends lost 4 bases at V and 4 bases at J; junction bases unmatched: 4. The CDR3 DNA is TGTGCCAGCAGTTGGGGACAGGGGTCGTACGAGCAGTACTTC. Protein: CASSWGQGSYEQYF.